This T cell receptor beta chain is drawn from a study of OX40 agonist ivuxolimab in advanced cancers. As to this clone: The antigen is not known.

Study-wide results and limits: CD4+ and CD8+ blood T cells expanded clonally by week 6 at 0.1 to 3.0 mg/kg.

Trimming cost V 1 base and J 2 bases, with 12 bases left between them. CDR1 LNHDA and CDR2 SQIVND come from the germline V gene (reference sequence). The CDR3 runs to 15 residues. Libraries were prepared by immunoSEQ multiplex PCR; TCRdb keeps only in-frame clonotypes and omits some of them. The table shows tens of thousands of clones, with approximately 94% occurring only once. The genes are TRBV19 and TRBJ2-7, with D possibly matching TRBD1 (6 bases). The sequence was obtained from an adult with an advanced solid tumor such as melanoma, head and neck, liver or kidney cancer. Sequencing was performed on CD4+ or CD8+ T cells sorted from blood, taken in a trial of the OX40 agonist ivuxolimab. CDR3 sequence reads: CASSIGGLGTYEQYF. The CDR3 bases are TGTGCCAGTAGTATAGGGGGGCTGGGGACCTACGAGCAGTACTTC.